This T cell receptor beta chain derives from a study of OX40 agonist ivuxolimab in advanced cancers. In the study overall: Two cutaneous melanoma patients and one hepatocellular carcinoma patient, three in all, had partial responses. Study conclusions and caveats: In the 0.1-3.0 mg/kg groups, partial responders showed among the lowest expansion.

About this clone: Its antigen is not known.

Profiled with immunoSEQ multiplex PCR; TCRdb holds only in-frame clones, not every one. Of tens of thousands of clones in the sample, 88% were seen once. This CDR3 has 14 amino acids. The ends lost 5 bases at V and 7 bases at J; junction bases unmatched: 6. The germline V gene has CDR1 SEHNR and CDR2 FQNEAQ (reference sequence). The investigators sampled blood at baseline, at cycle 4 day 1, and at cycle 7 day 1. The gene calls are TRBV7-9 and TRBJ2-7; TRBD2 agrees at 12 bases. The source of this sequence is an adult with an advanced solid tumor such as melanoma, head and neck, liver or kidney cancer. Sequences were derived from CD4+ or CD8+ T cells sorted from blood, sampled in a trial of the OX40 agonist ivuxolimab. CDR3 bases: TGTGCCAGCAGCCCAGGGACTAGCGGGCCGGAGCAGTACTTC. Translated, it gives CASSPGTSGPEQYF. Variable domain in full (rest from reference TRBV7-9 and TRBJ2-7): DTGVSQNPRHKITKRGQNVTFRCDPISEHNRLYWYRQTLGQGPEFLTYFQNEAQLEKSRLLSDRFSAERPKGSFSTLEIQRTEQGDSAMYLCASSPGTSGPEQYFGPGTRLTVT.